These T cell receptor beta chains were read from a single sample in a study of T cell repertoires in cytomegalovirus infection. TCRdb reanalysed the reads using MiXCR and keeps one entry per CDR3 protein. The top ten clones hold 8% of a sample with roughly 640,000 distinct CDR3 sequences, 20% to 25% of them seen once. The sequenced sample consisted of CD8+ T cells from PBMCs. Receptors were obtained from a human donor in good health (CMV status not recorded). Some clones in this sample may be carry-over from other donors' samples. The CDR3 runs from the conserved cysteine through the conserved F or W. D genes are given only for firm matches. Not all rows give a size; the values are once, few, many and, for expanded clones, a class.

j_call,v_call,cdr3_length,clone_size,d_call,cdr3_nt,cdr3_aa
TRBJ1-5,TRBV28,14,many,-,TGTGCCAGCAGTTTAAGGGGGGCGATTCAGCCCCAGCATTTT,CASSLRGAIQPQHF
TRBJ2-7,TRBV12-3/TRBV12-4,15,-,-,TGTGCCAGCAGTTTTCTTCCGGACGGAGACTACGAGCAGTACTTC,CASSFLPDGDYEQYF
TRBJ1-2,TRBV7-9,15,many,-,TGTGCCAGCAGCTCCACAGCAGATACTAACTATGGCTACACCTTC,CASSSTADTNYGYTF
TRBJ2-5,TRBV27,13,few,-,TGTGCCAGCGGCAGGAGGGGACGGGAGACCCAGTACTTC,CASGRRGRETQYF
TRBJ2-5,TRBV20-1,13,-,-,TGCAGTGCTAGTTCTAGCGACCAAGAGACCCAGTACTTC,CSASSSDQETQYF
TRBJ2-5,TRBV7-9,15,few,-,TGTGCCAGCAGCTATTACTCGGGGGCCCAAGAGACCCAGTACTTC,CASSYYSGAQETQYF
TRBJ2-3,TRBV7-6,18,many,TRBD2,TGTGCCAGCAGCCCTACCACGACTAGCGGGGAACCCACGAATACGCAGTATTTT,CASSPTTTSGEPTNTQYF
TRBJ2-1,TRBV10-3,17,-,-,TGTGCCATCAGTGAGTCAGCTGGGCAGAGGGCCTACAATGAGCAGTTCTTC,CAISESAGQRAYNEQFF
TRBJ2-2,TRBV15,17,few,-,TGTGCCACCAGCAGGGTACCCAGGACAGCGAACACCGGGGAGCTGTTTTTT,CATSRVPRTANTGELFF
TRBJ2-7,TRBV20-1,16,few,-,TGCAGTGCTAGAGATACCCGGGTGTCTAGCTCCTACGAGCAGTACTTC,CSARDTRVSSSYEQYF
TRBJ2-7,TRBV4-1,18,few,TRBD1,TGCGCCAGCAGCCAAGAACCCTACGCACCGGGGACAGTCTACGAGCAGTACTTC,CASSQEPYAPGTVYEQYF
TRBJ1-2,TRBV7-9,13,many,-,TGTGCCAGCAGCTTAGTTTTGGACCGGGGGAAGACCTTC,CASSLVLDRGKTF
TRBJ2-1,TRBV6-2/TRBV6-3,14,-,-,TGTGCCAGCGAGGGCAGGGGCGCCTACAATGAGCAGTTCTTC,CASEGRGAYNEQFF
TRBJ1-5,TRBV20-1,16,-,TRBD1,TGCAGTGCTAGAACTGACAGGGGTTATAGCAATCAGCCCCAGCATTTT,CSARTDRGYSNQPQHF
TRBJ2-7,TRBV20-1,14,-,-,TGCAGTGCTCTTAGCAGGGGGGGGATATACGAGCAGTACTTC,CSALSRGGIYEQYF
TRBJ2-5,TRBV7-3,16,-,-,TGTGTCAGCAGCGGGCCAGGGGACCGGGGCGTGGAGACCCAGTACTTC,CVSSGPGDRGVETQYF
TRBJ2-3,TRBV6-5,17,few,TRBD2,TGTGCCAGCAGTTACTCCCTCGGGGGGATCAGCACAGATACGCAGTATTTT,CASSYSLGGISTDTQYF
TRBJ1-2,TRBV7-9,15,many,TRBD1,TGTGCCAGCAGCGCATTGCAGGGGGCGGTCTATGGCTACACCTTC,CASSALQGAVYGYTF
TRBJ1-1,TRBV5-5,14,-,-,TGTGCCAGCAGCTCCGTCCAGGGGAAGGTTGAAGCTTTCTTT,CASSSVQGKVEAFF
TRBJ1-5,TRBV7-9,14,many,-,TGTGCCAGCAGCTTGGGGGGCCAGCGCCAGCCCCAGCATTTT,CASSLGGQRQPQHF
TRBJ1-2,TRBV10-3,14,many,TRBD1,TGTGCCATCAGTTCACCGGGACAGGGTTTTGGCTACACCTTC,CAISSPGQGFGYTF
TRBJ1-5,TRBV4-1,16,-,TRBD1,TGCGCCAGCAGCCAAGTGTGGACAGGGAGCAATCAGCCCCAGCATTTT,CASSQVWTGSNQPQHF
TRBJ2-5,TRBV4-1,14,-,-,TGCGCCAGCAGCCACCGACTAGGATTAGAGACCCAGTACTTC,CASSHRLGLETQYF
TRBJ2-5,TRBV6-4,15,once,-,TGTGCCAGCAGACTTCGGGGGGACAGACAAGAGACCCAGTACTTC,CASRLRGDRQETQYF
TRBJ2-4,TRBV4-1,15,-,-,TGCGCCAGCAGCCAAGTCGAGACAGGAATAAACATTCAGTACTTC,CASSQVETGINIQYF
TRBJ1-2,TRBV6-2/TRBV6-3,15,few,-,TGTGCCAGCAGTGCCGCGGGGGGCCAGGGCTATGGCTACACCTTC,CASSAAGGQGYGYTF
TRBJ2-3,TRBV7-9,17,-,TRBD2,TGTGCCAGCAGCTTAGCGCTGAGCGGGGGACACACAGATACGCAGTATTTT,CASSLALSGGHTDTQYF